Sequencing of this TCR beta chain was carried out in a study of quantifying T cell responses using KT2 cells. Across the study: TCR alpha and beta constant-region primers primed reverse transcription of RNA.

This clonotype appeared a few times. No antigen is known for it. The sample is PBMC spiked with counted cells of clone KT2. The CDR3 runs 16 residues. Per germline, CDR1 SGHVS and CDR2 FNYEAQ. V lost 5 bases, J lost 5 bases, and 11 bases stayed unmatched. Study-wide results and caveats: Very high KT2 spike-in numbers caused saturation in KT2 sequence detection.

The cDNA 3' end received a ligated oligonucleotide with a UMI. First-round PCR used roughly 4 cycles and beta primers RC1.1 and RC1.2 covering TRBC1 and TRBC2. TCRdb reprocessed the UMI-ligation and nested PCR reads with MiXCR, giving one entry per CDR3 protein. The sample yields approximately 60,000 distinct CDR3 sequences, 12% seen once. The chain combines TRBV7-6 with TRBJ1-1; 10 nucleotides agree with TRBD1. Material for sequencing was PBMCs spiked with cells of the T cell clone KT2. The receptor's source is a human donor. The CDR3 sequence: CASSLNDGQGVTEAFF. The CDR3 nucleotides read TGTGCCAGCAGCCTCAACGACGGACAGGGGGTTACTGAAGCTTTCTTT.